These 23 T cell receptor beta chains share one sample of origin, sequenced in a study of T-cell memory formation after mild COVID-19. TCRdb re-analysed the 5' RACE reads in MiXCR, keeping a single row per CDR3 protein. The table includes hundreds of thousands of distinct CDR3 sequences, roughly an eighth detected once. Sequenced input: PBMCs or a T cell subset sorted from them (not recorded which). These TCRs come from a man younger than 35 who had mild COVID-19 (a few samples of this study predate the infection). Cell type and time point are not known.

This clonotype was seen a few times. The CDR3 protein is CATSVTSGADTQYF. The DNA for the CDR3 is TGTGCCACCAGTGTGACGTCTGGTGCGGATACGCAGTATTTT. The V gene is TRBV24-1, the J gene TRBJ2-3; D gene unclear. The CDR3 loop spans 14 amino acids. Trimming cost V 5 bases and J 6 bases, with 14 bases left between them. From germline, CDR1 is KGHDR and CDR2 SFDVKD.

This clonotype was detected a few times. This chain links TRBV7-2 with TRBJ2-7; 12 bases agree with TRBD2. The trim removed 3 bases at V and 5 bases at J, leaving 5 bases unmatched. CDR3 length: 15 residues. CDR1 and CDR2 (germline): SGHTA, FQGNSA. CDR3 DNA sequence: TGTGCCAGCAGCTTCCGGACTAGCGGGGAGGACGAGCAGTACTTC. It yields the protein CASSFRTSGEDEQYF.

This clonotype was picked up many times. The chain carries TRBV7-2 and TRBJ1-2; a possible D gene is TRBD1 (5 bases). Deletions cut 1 base from V and 4 bases from J, with 13 bases between. The CDR3 runs 15 residues. In germline, CDR1 is SGHTA, CDR2 FQGNSA. The CDR3, as DNA: TGTGCCAGCAGCTTAGGGGCAGGGACCATCTATGGCTACACCTTC. It is translated as CASSLGAGTIYGYTF.

The V and J genes are TRBV2 and TRBJ1-5, with 8 nucleotides matching TRBD1. Per germline, CDR1 SNHLY and CDR2 FYNNEI. J was trimmed by 4 bases and V by 8 bases; bases with no gene match: 4. The CDR3 totals 13 residues. In nucleotides, the CDR3 is TGTGCCAGCTTGAGGGACAGGAATCAGCCCCAGCATTTT. It yields the protein CASLRDRNQPQHF.

V gene TRBV5-1 combines with J gene TRBJ1-1, with D tentatively TRBD1 (6 bases). The CDR3 runs 14 residues. CDR1 and CDR2 (germline): SGHRS, YFSETQ. Trimming pared 3 bases from V and 7 bases from J, leaving 16 bases between. The CDR3 DNA sequence: TGCGCCAGCAGCTCTATGGACAGTGTTATTGAAGCTTTCTTT. Translated, it gives CASSSMDSVIEAFF.

In this sample, this clonotype turned up a few times. The J gene is TRBJ2-7, the V gene TRBV18; D remains unclear. CDR1 and CDR2 (germline): KGHSH, LQKENI. Trimming left V 3 bases short and J 0 bases short, with 3 bases between. This CDR3 comprises 12 residues. This CDR3 reads CASSPSSYEQYV. The CDR3, as DNA: TGTGCCAGCTCACCTAGCTCCTACGAGCAGTACGTC.

This rearrangement joins TRBV4-3 to TRBJ2-5; 8 bases map to TRBD2. After removal of 0 bases from V and 2 bases from J, the junction contained 8 bases not matched to a gene. The CDR3 sequence is 17 residues long. CDR1 and CDR2 (germline): LGHNA, YSLEER. CDR3 sequence (DNA): TGCGCCAGCAGCCAAGATACCAGCGGGGGATTACAAGAGACCCAGTACTTC. Amino acid sequence: CASSQDTSGGLQETQYF.

This clonotype was seen a handful of times. The V call is TRBV20-1, the J call TRBJ1-2; D not resolved. From germline, CDR1 is DFQATT and CDR2 SNEGSKA (reference sequence). This CDR3 region has 11 residues. V lost 6 bases, J lost 4 bases, and 9 bases lay in between. The CDR3 sequence: CSAGPGYGYTF. The CDR3 DNA is TGCAGTGCCGGGCCGGGCTATGGCTACACCTTC.

The chain has TRBV5-1 and TRBJ1-2, with D maybe TRBD1 (6 bases). The CDR3 runs 14 residues. Looked up from germline, CDR1 is SGHRS and CDR2 is YFSETQ. Trimming removed 4 bases at V and 7 bases at J, with 17 bases between. The CDR3 DNA reads as TGCGCCAGCAGCCTCCTACAGGGTTGGAGTGGCTACACCTTC. Translation: CASSLLQGWSGYTF.

This clonotype appeared a few times. V is TRBV6-2 or TRBV6-3 and J is TRBJ2-1, with D possibly being TRBD2 (5 bases). Germline V CDR1 and CDR2: MNHEY, SVGEGT. The CDR3 is 12 amino acids. Trimming stripped 6 bases from V and 5 bases from J, with 8 bases between. The CDR3 sequence: CASRGLDNEQFF. The CDR3 region has the DNA TGTGCCAGCAGAGGACTGGACAATGAGCAGTTCTTC.

This clonotype was counted many times. The gene calls are TRBV7-2 and TRBJ2-5, with TRBD2 as a possible D gene (6 bases). V lost 5 bases, J lost 5 bases, and 18 bases lay in between. This CDR3 is 15 amino acids long. The germline V gene has CDR1 SGHTA and CDR2 FQGNSA. CDR3 bases: TGTGCCAGCAGCCAACAGCGGGCCCCCGAGGAGACCCAGTACTTC. Its protein product is CASSQQRAPEETQYF.

This clonotype was seen many times. The rearrangement joins TRBV12-3 or TRBV12-4 to TRBJ2-1; tentatively, D is TRBD2 (6 bases). Trimming took 4 bases from V and 3 from J, leaving 10 bases between them. The CDR3 consists of 14 residues. This CDR3 is CASSSGTYYNEQFF. The CDR3 nucleotides are TGTGCCAGCAGTTCGGGGACTTACTACAATGAGCAGTTCTTC.

The chain carries TRBV5-1 and TRBJ1-6; 9 bases fit TRBD1. The CDR3 length is 13 residues. V trimming: 3 bases; J trimming: 12 bases; junction bases outside the gene matches: 4. Germline values: CDR1 SGHRS, CDR2 YFSETQ. CDR3 amino acids: CASSSDRGGPLHF. The DNA for the CDR3 is TGCGCCAGCAGCTCCGACAGGGGGGGACCCCTCCACTTT.

V gene TRBV19 combines with J gene TRBJ2-7; D not certain. This CDR3 has 13 amino acids. Trimming took 5 bases from V and 2 from J, leaving 10 bases between them. CDR1 and CDR2 (germline): LNHDA, SQIVND (reference sequence). As DNA, the CDR3 is TGTGCCAGTAGTCCCCAAACAGCCTACGAGCAGTACTTC. Its translation: CASSPQTAYEQYF.

This clonotype was recorded at least ten times. This chain connects TRBV6-6 to TRBJ2-3, with D possibly being TRBD1 or TRBD2 (5 bases each). CDR1 and CDR2 from the germline V gene are MNHNY and SVGAGI (reference sequence). The CDR3 runs 15 residues. The V end was cut by 5 bases, the J end by 4 bases, with 16 bases between. The CDR3 sequence is CASSPSGGFADTQYF. The CDR3 DNA reads as TGTGCCAGCAGTCCCTCTGGGGGTTTCGCAGATACGCAGTATTTT.

CDR3 region: CAISVNGNTEAFF. The CDR3 nucleotides read TGTGCCATCAGTGTGAACGGGAACACTGAAGCTTTCTTT. The chain has TRBV10-3 and TRBJ1-1; D unresolved. Trimming stripped 4 bases from V and 1 base from J, with 7 bases between. The germline V gene encodes CDR1 ENHRY and CDR2 SYGVKD. The CDR3 has 13 residues.

This clonotype has just a few counts. The chain is built from TRBV4-2 and TRBJ2-1, with 12 bases fitting TRBD2. The CDR3 is made up of 17 amino acids. V shed 4 bases, J shed 3 bases, and the junction held 7 bases outside the gene matches. The germline gives CDR1 LGHNA, CDR2 YNFKEQ. The CDR3 DNA reads TGTGCCAGCAGCCCGGAACTAGCGGGGGGATACTACAATGAGCAGTTCTTC. It encodes CASSPELAGGYYNEQFF.

The genes are TRBV19 and TRBJ1-1; possible D gene TRBD1, 5 bases. Trimming took off 3 bases at V and 1 base at J, with 9 bases between the two ends. The CDR3 has 14 amino acids. Per germline, CDR1 LNHDA and CDR2 SQIVND (reference sequence). CDR3 DNA: TGTGCCAGTAGTATCAGGGTAGGGAACACTGAAGCTTTCTTT. Amino acid sequence: CASSIRVGNTEAFF.

The chain links TRBV6-2 or TRBV6-3 to TRBJ2-1; no reliable D call. This CDR3 has 12 amino acids. V lost 5 bases and J 4 bases, leaving 6 bases between the germline ends. Germline V gene lookup returns CDR1 MNHEY and CDR2 SVGEGT. The CDR3 DNA is TGTGCCAGCAGTGCTGTTTACAATGAGCAGTTCTTC. Amino acids: CASSAVYNEQFF.

The V gene is TRBV25-1, the J gene TRBJ1-1, with D unclear. V lost 5 bases and J lost 1, with 11 bases in between. The germline gives CDR1 MGHDK, CDR2 SYGVNS. The CDR3 contains 14 residues. CDR3 sequence: CASSNLDRNTEAFF. The CDR3 nucleotides are TGTGCCAGCAGTAATCTAGACCGGAACACTGAAGCTTTCTTT.

There are a few counts of this clonotype. The chain joins TRBV20-1 to TRBJ2-7, with a tentative D call TRBD1 (8 bases). V was pared by 6 bases and J by 5 bases, with 17 bases between. The CDR3 consists of 13 residues. Germline CDR1 and CDR2: DFQATT and SNEGSKA (reference sequence). CDR3 sequence reads: CSAAGDRGNEQYF. The CDR3 coding sequence is TGCAGTGCGGCGGGAGACAGGGGCAACGAGCAGTACTTC.

This clonotype was recorded a few times. The chain couples TRBV2 to TRBJ1-2; D gene uncertain. The CDR3 has 14 residues. With 1 base removed from V and 4 bases from J, the gap between germline ends came to 10 bases. From germline, CDR1 is SNHLY and CDR2 FYNNEI. CDR3 nucleotide sequence: TGTGCCAGCAGTGAAGATGGGTTCGGCTATGGCTACACCTTC. Translation gives CASSEDGFGYGYTF.

This rearrangement joins TRBV29-1 to TRBJ2-1; D possibly uses TRBD1 or TRBD2 (6 bases each). The CDR3 is 13 amino acids. V was cut by 3 bases and J by 2 bases, with 8 bases left in between. Germline V CDR1 and CDR2: SQVTM, ANQGSEA. The CDR3 region is CSVDGGTYNEQFF. CDR3 nucleotide sequence: TGCAGCGTTGACGGGGGCACCTACAATGAGCAGTTCTTC.